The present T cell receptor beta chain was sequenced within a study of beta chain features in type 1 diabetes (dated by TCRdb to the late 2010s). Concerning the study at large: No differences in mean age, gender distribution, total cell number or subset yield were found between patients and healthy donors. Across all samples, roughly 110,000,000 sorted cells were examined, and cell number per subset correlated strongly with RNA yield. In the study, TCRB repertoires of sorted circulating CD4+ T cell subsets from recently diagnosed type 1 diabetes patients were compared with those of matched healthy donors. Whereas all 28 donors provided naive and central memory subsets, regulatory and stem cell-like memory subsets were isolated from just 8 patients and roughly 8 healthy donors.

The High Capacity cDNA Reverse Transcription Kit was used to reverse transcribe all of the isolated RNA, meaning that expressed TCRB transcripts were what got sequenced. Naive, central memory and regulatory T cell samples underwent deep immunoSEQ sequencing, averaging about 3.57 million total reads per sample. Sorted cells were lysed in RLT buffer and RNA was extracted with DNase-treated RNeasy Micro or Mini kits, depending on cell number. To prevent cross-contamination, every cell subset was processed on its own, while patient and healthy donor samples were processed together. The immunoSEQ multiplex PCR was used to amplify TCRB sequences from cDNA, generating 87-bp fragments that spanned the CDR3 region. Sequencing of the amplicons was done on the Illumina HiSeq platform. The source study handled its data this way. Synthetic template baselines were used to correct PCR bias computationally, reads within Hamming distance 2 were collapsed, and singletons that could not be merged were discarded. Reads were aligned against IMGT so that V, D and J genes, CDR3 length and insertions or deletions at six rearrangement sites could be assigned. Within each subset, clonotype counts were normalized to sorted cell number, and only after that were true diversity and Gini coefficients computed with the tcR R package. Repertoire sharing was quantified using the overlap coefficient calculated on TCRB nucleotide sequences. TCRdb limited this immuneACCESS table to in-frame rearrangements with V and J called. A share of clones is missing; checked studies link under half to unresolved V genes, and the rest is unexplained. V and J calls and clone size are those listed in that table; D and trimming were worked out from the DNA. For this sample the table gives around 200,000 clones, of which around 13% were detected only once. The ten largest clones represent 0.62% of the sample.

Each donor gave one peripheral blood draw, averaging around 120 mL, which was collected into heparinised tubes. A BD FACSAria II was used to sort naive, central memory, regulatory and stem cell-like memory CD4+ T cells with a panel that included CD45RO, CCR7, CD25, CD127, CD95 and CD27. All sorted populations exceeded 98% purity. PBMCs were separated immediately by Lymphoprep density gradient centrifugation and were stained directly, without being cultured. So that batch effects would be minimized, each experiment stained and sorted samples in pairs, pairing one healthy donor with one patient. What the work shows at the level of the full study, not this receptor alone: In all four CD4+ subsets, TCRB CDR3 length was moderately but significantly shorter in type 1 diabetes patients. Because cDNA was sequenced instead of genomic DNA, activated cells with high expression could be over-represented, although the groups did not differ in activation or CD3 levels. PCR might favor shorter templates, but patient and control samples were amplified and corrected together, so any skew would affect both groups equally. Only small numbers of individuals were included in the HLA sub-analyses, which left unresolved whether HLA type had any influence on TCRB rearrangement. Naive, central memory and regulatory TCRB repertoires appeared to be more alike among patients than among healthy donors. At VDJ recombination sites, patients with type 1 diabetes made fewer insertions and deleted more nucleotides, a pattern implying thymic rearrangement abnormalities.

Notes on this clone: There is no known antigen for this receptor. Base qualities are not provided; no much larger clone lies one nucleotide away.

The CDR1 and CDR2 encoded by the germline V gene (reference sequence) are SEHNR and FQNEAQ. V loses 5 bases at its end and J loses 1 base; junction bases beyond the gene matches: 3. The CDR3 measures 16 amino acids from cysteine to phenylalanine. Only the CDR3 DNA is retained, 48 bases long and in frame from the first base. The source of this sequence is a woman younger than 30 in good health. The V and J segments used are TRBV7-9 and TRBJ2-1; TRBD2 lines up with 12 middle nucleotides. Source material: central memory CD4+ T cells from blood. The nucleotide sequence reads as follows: TGTGCCAGCAGCGGACTAGCGGGAAGGTCCTACAATGAGCAGTTCTTC. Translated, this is CASSGLAGRSYNEQFF.